The following is a T cell receptor (beta chain) sequence with its context. Its matching antigen is unknown. This sample was included in a study of CD8 T cells in ankylosing spondylitis. Overall study findings and caveats: From matched ankylosing spondylitis synovial fluid, disease-linked clones were reportedly recovered at significantly enriched levels. There was a TCR beta motif, made of several highly homologous variants, that appeared characteristic of ankylosing spondylitis blood.

Making use of molecular barcodes, quantitative 5'-RACE generated TCR beta libraries. A single record per CDR3 protein comes from TCRdb applying MiXCR to the 5' RACE reads. The table shows 36,000 or so distinct CDR3 sequences, with roughly 11% occurring only once. The TCR was taken from a male donor with ankylosing spondylitis. Input material: synovial fluid, either unsorted or a sorted T cell fraction (not recorded which).

CDR3 sequence reads: CAWTRGQGVVYEQYF. The CDR3 nucleotides read TGTGCCTGGACTCGGGGACAGGGGGTTGTGTACGAGCAGTACTTC. The genes are TRBV30 and TRBJ2-7, with 11 nucleotides matching TRBD1. Germline CDR1 and CDR2: GTSNPN and SVGIG (reference sequence). The CDR3 covers 15 residues. Trimming cost V 4 bases and J 4 bases; bases outside gene matches: 9.